This T cell receptor (beta chain) originates from a study of OX40 agonist ivuxolimab in advanced cancers. Study in general: Patients in the trial were receiving intravenous ivuxolimab every 2 weeks, at doses of 0.01 to 10 mg/kg.

V was trimmed by 5 bases and J by 4 bases, leaving 18 bases between them. The CDR3 covers 15 residues. Looked up from germline, CDR1 is MGHDK and CDR2 is SYGVNS. General study findings and limits: Normalized T-cell clonal expansion was also low in some nonresponders. CD8+ T cells (on average) carried more expanded clones than CD4+ T cells. Near-lowest levels of clonal expansion characterized partial responders at 0.1-3.0 mg/kg.

Assay: immunoSEQ multiplex PCR; the TCRdb copy retains only in-frame clones and omits some. Of fewer than 85,000 clones listed, more than 80% are singletons. On this clone: As yet, its antigen is unknown.

The TCR comes from an adult with an advanced solid tumor such as melanoma, head and neck, liver or kidney cancer. Material: CD4+ or CD8+ T cells sorted from blood, obtained in a trial of the OX40 agonist ivuxolimab. The gene calls are TRBV25-1 and TRBJ2-7, with a weak D call TRBD1 (5 bases). CDR3 in DNA: TGTGCCAGCAGTATACGGACACCTGGACCTTACGAGCAGTACTTC. This gives the protein CASSIRTPGPYEQYF.